Following are 26 T cell receptor beta chains from one sample sequenced in a study of beta chain features in type 1 diabetes. Since all of the isolated RNA was reverse transcribed, expressed TCRB transcripts were what got sequenced. Sequencing was performed with immunoSEQ multiplex PCR; in TCRdb, only in-frame clones are kept and a portion is missing. The table lists 200,000 to 300,000 clones, around 65% of them singletons. Sequenced sample: naive CD4+ T cells from blood. The receptor set was obtained from a man aged 30-40 years in good health.

The chain combines TRBV7-2 with TRBJ2-5; a possible D gene is TRBD2 (5 bases). Trimming left V 8 bases short and J 4 bases short, with 11 bases between. CDR1 and CDR2 (germline): SGHTA, FQGNSA. The CDR3 loop spans 12 amino acids. The DNA for the CDR3 is TGTGCCAGCGGCGGGCCCGGAGAGACCCAGTACTTC. Amino acid sequence: CASGGPGETQYF.

The chain recombines TRBV9 with TRBJ1-2; maybe TRBD1 (5 bases). Germline CDR1 is SGDLS and CDR2 is YYNGEE. V lost 4 bases, J lost 5 bases, and 18 bases lay in between. The CDR3 spans 15 residues. In DNA, the CDR3 is TGTGCCAGCAGCCCTCGGGACTCGTTGTGGTATGGCTACACCTTC. Residues: CASSPRDSLWYGYTF. Drawing the rest from reference TRBV9 and TRBJ1-2, the complete variable domain is DSGVTQTPKHLITATGQRVTLRCSPRSGDLSVYWYQQSLDQGLQFLIQYYNGEERAKGNILERFSAQQFPDLHSELNLSSLELGDSALYFCASSPRDSLWYGYTFGSGTRLTVV.

The sample holds a few counts of this clone. The chain combines TRBV25-1 with TRBJ1-5; TRBD1 might be the D (6 bases). V lost 2 bases and J lost 5, with 10 bases in between. CDR3 size: 14 residues. The germline gives CDR1 MGHDK, CDR2 SYGVNS. As DNA, the CDR3 is TGTGCCAGCAGTGAAACAGGGCTACATCAGCCCCAGCATTTT. Translation gives CASSETGLHQPQHF.

This chain links TRBV5-6 with TRBJ2-3, with 7 bases aligning to TRBD2. V lost 5 bases and J lost 1; bases outside the gene matches: 4. Germline CDR1 reads SGHDT; CDR2 reads YYEEEE. The CDR3 extends over 14 amino acids. The DNA of the CDR3 is TGTGCCAGCAGGAGAAGCGGGGGCACAGATACGCAGTATTTT. Its translation is CASRRSGGTDTQYF.

The chain carries TRBV4-3 and TRBJ2-3, with 13 bases that match TRBD2. Germline CDR1 LGHNA, CDR2 YSLEER. The length of the CDR3 is 15 residues. J lost 6 bases, V lost 3 bases, and 3 bases had no gene match. The CDR3 DNA reads TGCGCCAGCAGCCATACTAGCGGGAGGGAGGATACGCAGTATTTT. Translating gives CASSHTSGREDTQYF.

The chain uses TRBV10-3 and TRBJ2-5; tentatively, D is TRBD2 (5 bases). V was trimmed by 0 bases and J by 7 bases, leaving 15 bases between them. Germline V gene sequence: CDR1 ENHRY, CDR2 SYGVKD. The length of the CDR3 is 15 residues. The CDR3, as DNA: TGTGCCATCAGTGAGTCGAATGCCATTGGAGGGACCCAGTACTTC. Amino acid sequence: CAISESNAIGGTQYF.

This clone was seen more than once but under ten times. The sample carries other DNA sequences with the same CDR3. V is TRBV30 and J is TRBJ1-5; D call uncertain. Trimming took 2 bases from V and 0 from J, leaving 5 bases between them. The CDR3 is 13 amino acids. Germline values: CDR1 GTSNPN, CDR2 SVGIG (reference sequence). The CDR3 DNA is TGTGCCTGGAGTCCGGATAGCAATCAGCCCCAGCATTTT. It specifies CAWSPDSNQPQHF.

Only a few counts were recorded for this clone. The rearrangement joins TRBV29-1 to TRBJ1-1; perhaps TRBD1 as D (6 bases). With 2 bases removed from V and 4 bases from J, the gap between germline ends came to 14 bases. This CDR3 is 14 amino acids long. From germline, CDR1 is SQVTM and CDR2 ANQGSEA. The CDR3 loop reads CSVERVTGGTEAFF. CDR3 nucleotides: TGCAGCGTTGAAAGAGTGACAGGTGGCACTGAAGCTTTCTTT.

This clone has a single count. The chain combines TRBV30 with TRBJ1-1; TRBD1 matches 8 bases. The germline V gene encodes CDR1 GTSNPN and CDR2 SVGIG (reference sequence). The CDR3 contains 14 residues. Germline trimming cut 3 bases from V and 5 bases from J; bases unmatched to any gene: 8. The CDR3 sequence is CAWSPTGGKTEAFF. The CDR3 bases are TGTGCCTGGAGCCCTACAGGGGGTAAGACTGAAGCTTTCTTT.

The chain couples TRBV28 to TRBJ2-5; D remains ambiguous. The V gene's germline CDR1 is MDHEN and CDR2 SYDVKM. The CDR3 covers 14 residues. V was shortened by 4 bases and J by 2 bases, with 11 bases between the two germline ends. The CDR3, as DNA: TGTGCCAGCAGTTCACCACGGATACAAGAGACCCAGTACTTC. Translating gives CASSSPRIQETQYF.

This clone has a handful of counts. The genes are TRBV13 and TRBJ2-1, with a possible D match to TRBD2 (5 bases). Looked up from germline, CDR1 is PRHDT and CDR2 is FYEKMQ (reference sequence). V was pared by 2 bases and J by 0 bases, with 14 bases between. This CDR3 is built from 17 residues. The CDR3 DNA reads as TGTGCCAGCAGCTTATTGTTAGCGAGCAGCTCCTACAATGAGCAGTTCTTC. This codes for CASSLLLASSSYNEQFF.

The chain couples TRBV2 to TRBJ2-5; maybe TRBD1 (5 bases). Trimming took off 7 bases at V and 5 bases at J, with 14 bases between the two ends. Germline loops: CDR1 SNHLY, CDR2 FYNNEI. This CDR3 region has 13 residues. Here the CDR3 DNA reads TGTGCCAGCACGCCAGGGTTGGTGGAGACCCAGTACTTC. Translating it yields CASTPGLVETQYF.

The chain carries TRBV6-5 and TRBJ1-1; 7 bases match TRBD1. Looked up from germline, CDR1 is MNHEY and CDR2 is SVGAGI. CDR3 length: 14 amino acids. Trimming at V came to 6 bases and at J to 3 bases, leaving 7 bases not matched to a gene. CDR3 in amino acids: CASRGQRWYTEAFF. CDR3 sequence (DNA): TGTGCCAGCAGGGGACAGCGGTGGTACACTGAAGCTTTCTTT.

In its sample, this clone was seen once. The chain combines TRBV25-1 with TRBJ1-1, with D hard to call. With 6 bases removed from V and 4 bases from J, the gap between germline ends came to 9 bases. Per the germline V gene, CDR1 is MGHDK and CDR2 is SYGVNS. This CDR3 is 12 amino acids long. The CDR3: CASRESSTEAFF. CDR3 DNA sequence: TGTGCCAGCAGGGAGTCATCCACTGAAGCTTTCTTT. The whole variable domain, filled in from reference TRBV25-1 and TRBJ1-1, reads EADIYQTPRYLVIGTGKKITLECSQTMGHDKMYWYQQDPGMELHLIHYSYGVNSTEKGDLSSESTVSRIRTEHFPLTLESARPSHTSQYLCASRESSTEAFFGQGTRLTVV.

V is TRBV19 and J is TRBJ1-1; 7 nucleotides line up with TRBD1. The CDR3 totals 14 residues. Germline trimming cut 4 bases from V and 0 bases from J; bases unmatched to any gene: 2. Germline V lookup: CDR1 LNHDA, CDR2 SQIVND (reference sequence). CDR3 sequence: CASSRQGMNTEAFF. DNA for the CDR3: TGTGCCAGTAGTAGACAGGGCATGAACACTGAAGCTTTCTTT.

This chain joins TRBV30 and TRBJ2-3, with D maybe TRBD2 (5 bases). V dropped 0 bases and J dropped 3 bases, with 16 bases sitting between them. The length of the CDR3 is 16 residues. CDR1 is GTSNPN, CDR2 SVGIG, per germline (reference sequence). The CDR3 loop is CAWSVGLATTTDTQYF. The CDR3 DNA is TGTGCCTGGAGTGTAGGCCTAGCTACTACGACAGATACGCAGTATTTT.

This clone was detected only a few times. V gene TRBV19 combines with J gene TRBJ2-1, with 8 bases fitting TRBD1. The CDR3 is 16 amino acids. Germline CDR1 LNHDA, CDR2 SQIVND (reference sequence). Trimming took 3 bases from V and 4 from J; bases not matched to a gene: 8. The DNA for the CDR3 is TGTGCCAGTAGTATCTCCGGCAGGGGGCTTTACAATGAGCAGTTCTTC. Encoded protein: CASSISGRGLYNEQFF.

The chain is built from TRBV7-2 and TRBJ2-3; a possible D gene is TRBD2 (6 bases). V was trimmed by 1 base and J by 4 bases, leaving 6 bases between them. This CDR3 is 13 amino acids long. Germline V gene sequence: CDR1 SGHTA, CDR2 FQGNSA. This chain's CDR3 is CASSLERADTQYF. The CDR3 DNA reads TGTGCCAGCAGCTTAGAGCGGGCAGATACGCAGTATTTT.

This clone was seen a handful of times. Other DNA sequences from this sample encode an identical CDR3 as well. The gene calls are TRBV20-1 and TRBJ2-5; tentatively, D is TRBD1 (6 bases). The length of the CDR3 is 11 residues. CDR1 DFQATT and CDR2 SNEGSKA come from the germline V gene (reference sequence). V shed 3 bases and J shed 5 bases, with 7 bases lying between them. The CDR3 spells CSASQGETQYF. DNA for the CDR3: TGCAGTGCTAGCCAGGGGGAGACCCAGTACTTC.

The V call is TRBV7-7, the J call TRBJ2-1; tentatively, D is TRBD1 (5 bases). The CDR3 spans 15 residues. The germline gives CDR1 SSHAT, CDR2 FNYEAQ (reference sequence). Trimming stripped 1 base from V and 5 bases from J, with 12 bases between. CDR3 DNA: TGTGCCAGCAGCTTAGGGGTAGGGGAACACAATGAGCAGTTCTTC. Protein sequence: CASSLGVGEHNEQFF.

The chain employs TRBV15 and TRBJ2-1; D gene ambiguous. CDR1 is LNHNV and CDR2 is YYDKDF in the germline V gene (reference sequence). V lost 0 bases and J lost 6, with 12 bases in between. The CDR3 contains 15 residues. The chain's CDR3 is CATSRETRLANEQFF. The CDR3 coding sequence is TGTGCCACCAGCAGAGAAACGCGACTGGCCAATGAGCAGTTCTTC.

The CDR3 DNA is TGTGCCAGCAGCGTAGCCCTACTAGCGGGGAATGAGCAGTTCTTC. Translated, it gives CASSVALLAGNEQFF. J is TRBJ2-1 and V is TRBV9, with TRBD2 matching 10 bases. Germline assignment: CDR1 SGDLS and CDR2 YYNGEE. Trimming removed 0 bases from V and 7 bases from J; junction bases left unmatched: 4. CDR3 length: 15 amino acids.

This clone turned up a few times. The rearrangement uses TRBV7-9 and TRBJ1-5, with 7 bases that match TRBD1. Germline loops: CDR1 SEHNR, CDR2 FQNEAQ (reference sequence). The V and J ends lost 1 base and 3 bases, in that order; junction bases with no gene match: 6. The CDR3 has 16 residues. CDR3 amino acids: CASSLEGTVPNQPQHF. For the CDR3, the DNA is TGTGCCAGCAGCTTAGAAGGGACAGTCCCCAATCAGCCCCAGCATTTT. The full variable domain, its missing parts supplied by reference TRBV7-9 and TRBJ1-5, is DTGVSQNPRHKITKRGQNVTFRCDPISEHNRLYWYRQTLGQGPEFLTYFQNEAQLEKSRLLSDRFSAERPKGSFSTLEIQRTEQGDSAMYLCASSLEGTVPNQPQHFGDGTRLSIL.

V gene TRBV7-9 combines with J gene TRBJ2-1, with D possibly being TRBD1 (6 bases). Germline V gene sequence: CDR1 SEHNR, CDR2 FQNEAQ (reference sequence). The ends were cut back, 5 bases at V and 8 bases at J, with 19 bases in the middle. The CDR3 extends over 15 amino acids. Written as DNA, the CDR3 is TGTGCCAGCAGCGCAGGGGACCCCTATGGCCATGAGCAGTTCTTC. Protein product: CASSAGDPYGHEQFF.

This clone has just a few counts. This chain joins TRBV6-5 and TRBJ2-7; the match to TRBD1 covers 8 bases. Germline CDR1 is MNHEY and CDR2 is SVGAGI. Trimming removed 6 bases from V and 2 bases from J; junction bases left unmatched: 3. This CDR3 is 13 amino acids long. CDR3 DNA sequence: TGTGCCAGCAGCCGGGACAGGACCTACGAGCAGTACTTC. It encodes CASSRDRTYEQYF.

This chain links TRBV29-1 with TRBJ1-1; D unresolved. This CDR3 has 12 residues. In germline, CDR1 is SQVTM, CDR2 ANQGSEA. Trimming left V 1 base short and J 10 bases short, with 13 bases between. CDR3 in amino acids: CSVEGPVIGAFF. The CDR3 DNA sequence: TGCAGCGTTGAAGGTCCCGTTATAGGAGCTTTCTTT.